The text below deals with one T cell receptor (beta chain). Its matching antigen is unknown. The data originate from a study of siplizumab effects on memory and regulatory T cells. Overall study findings and caveats: Apparently more diverse than memory cells, naive T cells also seemed major alloresponse contributors. The majority of clones, roughly 80-95% of proliferating CD4+ or CD8+ clones, lacked an assignable naive or memory phenotype.

The germline gives CDR1 SQVTM, CDR2 ANQGSEA. The CDR3 runs 12 residues. Trimming left V 7 bases short and J 0 bases short, with 10 bases between. Assayed TCR templates numbered about 10^5 for each sample. Sequenced by immunoSEQ multiplex PCR; TCRdb stores in-frame clones only, minus some. Here the sample spans approximately 82,000 clones, approximately 86% being singletons. The specimen was Tregs sorted from blood. The chain is built from TRBV29-1 and TRBJ2-7, with D perhaps matching TRBD1 (5 bases). This TCR was recovered from a human donor in good health. Here the CDR3 DNA reads TGCAGCGGAACAGGAGACTCCTACGAGCAGTACTTC. This gives the protein CSGTGDSYEQYF.